A single sample gave rise to the 27 T cell receptor beta chains below, sequenced in a study of T cells after posttransplantation cyclophosphamide. Control samples came 1 year after myeloablative marrow transplants with methotrexate plus calcineurin inhibitor. The repertoire was sequenced with immunoSEQ multiplex PCR; TCRdb's copy has only in-frame clones and lacks some. The sample contains about 15,000 clones, around 90% of which appear only once. The specimen comprised PBMCs, sampled after an allogeneic stem cell transplant with a calcineurin inhibitor and methotrexate. The origin of the receptors is a male patient in his 50s who received an allogeneic stem cell transplant from an unrelated donor, was CMV-positive, and had chronic GVHD only. The graft donor may have given rise to some T cells.

CDR3 sequence (DNA): TGTGCCAGCAGTACCATGACAGGCCTTAATGAAAAACTGTTTTTT. Residues: CASSTMTGLNEKLFF. V is TRBV28 and J is TRBJ1-4; D perhaps matches TRBD1 (6 bases). The CDR3 length is 15 residues. The V and J ends lost 5 bases and 4 bases respectively, with 14 bases between them. Per germline, CDR1 MDHEN and CDR2 SYDVKM.

V gene TRBV7-9 combines with J gene TRBJ2-1, with 8 bases matching TRBD2. The junction had 11 bases not matched to a gene; V was cut back by 5 bases and J by 2 bases. The germline V gene has CDR1 SEHNR and CDR2 FQNEAQ (reference sequence). CDR3 length: 17 residues. The CDR3 bases are TGTGCCAGCAGCCCGACTTTAGCGGGGCAAACCTACAATGAGCAGTTCTTC. It codes for CASSPTLAGQTYNEQFF.

The J gene is TRBJ2-1, the V gene TRBV15, with TRBD2 as a possible D gene (6 bases). CDR1 and CDR2 (germline): LNHNV, YYDKDF (reference sequence). V lost 2 bases, J lost 7 bases, and 15 bases lay in between. The CDR3 runs to 15 residues. The chain's CDR3 is CATSRLAGTVNEQFF. The DNA for the CDR3 is TGTGCCACCAGCAGACTCGCCGGGACTGTTAATGAGCAGTTCTTC.

This clone was seen only once. The rearrangement uses TRBV11-2 and TRBJ1-1; D not certain. V gave up 4 bases and J gave up 0 bases, with 9 bases separating them. Germline-derived CDR1 and CDR2 are SGHAT and FQNNGV. CDR3 size: 14 residues. The DNA for the CDR3 is TGTGCCAGCAGCTCCTTGTCGGTGAACACTGAAGCTTTCTTT. It translates to CASSSLSVNTEAFF. Variable domain in full (rest from reference TRBV11-2 and TRBJ1-1): EAGVAQSPRYKIIEKRQSVAFWCNPISGHATLYWYQQILGQGPKLLIQFQNNGVVDDSQLPKDRFSAERLKGVDSTLKIQPAKLEDSAVYLCASSSLSVNTEAFFGQGTRLTVV.

This sequence joins TRBV9 and TRBJ2-1, with 8 bases that match TRBD2. The CDR3 runs to 19 residues. Germline CDR1 is SGDLS and CDR2 is YYNGEE. V dropped 0 bases and J dropped 0; count of bases not matched to a gene: 11. The CDR3 region has the DNA TGTGCCAGCAGCGTAGATTGGCTAGCGGGCCCGAGCTCCTACAATGAGCAGTTCTTC. Its translation: CASSVDWLAGPSSYNEQFF.

As for this clone: The junction differs from germline at one of its ends, possibly a read error. The V and J genes are TRBV4-3 and TRBJ2-2; 7 nucleotides line up with TRBD2. The CDR3 consists of 15 residues. Germline V CDR1 and CDR2: LGHNA, YSLEER. CDR3 DNA sequence: TGCGCCAGCAGCCAAGGACTAGCCCTGGCCGGAGAGCTGTTTTTT. This encodes CASSQGLALAGELFF.

The rearrangement uses TRBV13 and TRBJ2-1; TRBD2 aligns across 7 bases. The CDR3 loop spans 16 amino acids. The V and J ends lost 5 bases and 8 bases, in that order; junction bases with no gene match: 15. Germline V CDR1 and CDR2: PRHDT, FYEKMQ (reference sequence). CDR3 protein: CASSATEGREADEQFF. The CDR3 nucleotides read TGTGCCAGCAGCGCAACTGAGGGGAGGGAAGCCGATGAGCAGTTCTTC.

The J gene is TRBJ2-2, the V gene TRBV27; D is perhaps TRBD2 (6 bases). This CDR3 region has 14 residues. V was pared by 5 bases and J by 4 bases, with 11 bases between. Germline V lookup: CDR1 MNHEY, CDR2 SMNVEV (reference sequence). CDR3 nucleotide sequence: TGTGCCAGCAGTCCAGGTAGCGGCACCGGGGAGCTGTTTTTT. As protein: CASSPGSGTGELFF.

The chain is built from TRBV18 and TRBJ1-5; 7 bases fit TRBD1. The germline V gene has CDR1 KGHSH and CDR2 LQKENI. This CDR3 has 15 amino acids. V trimming: 2 bases; J trimming: 5 bases; junction bases outside the gene matches: 6. CDR3 nucleotides: TGTGCCAGCTCACCAGTAGGGGGCCGGCATCAGCCCCAGCATTTT. Translating it yields CASSPVGGRHQPQHF.

Only one count was recorded for this clone. V usage is TRBV13 and J usage is TRBJ2-1; D gene ambiguous. The CDR3 has 14 residues. Germline CDR1 and CDR2: PRHDT and FYEKMQ (reference sequence). V lost 0 bases and J lost 0, with 3 bases in between. CDR3 sequence reads: CASSLGSSYNEQFF. The CDR3 nucleotides are TGTGCCAGCAGCTTAGGCAGCTCCTACAATGAGCAGTTCTTC.

The rearrangement links TRBV18 to TRBJ1-4; no firm D call. CDR1 is KGHSH, CDR2 LQKENI, per germline. CDR3 length: 13 amino acids. The ends were cut back, 2 bases at V and 8 bases at J, with 9 bases in the middle. The CDR3 sequence: CASSPAVTEKLFF. The CDR3 DNA reads as TGTGCCAGCTCACCAGCGGTTACGGAAAAACTGTTTTTT.

V and J are TRBV7-2 and TRBJ1-5, with D possibly TRBD1 on 5 matching bases. This CDR3 has 15 amino acids. V lost 1 base, J lost 7 bases, and 14 bases lay in between. Germline V CDR1 and CDR2: SGHTA, FQGNSA. The CDR3 nucleotides read TGTGCCAGCAGCTTAGAGGGGTCCCACGGGCAGCCCCAGCATTTT. Its protein is CASSLEGSHGQPQHF.

V is TRBV25-1 and J is TRBJ2-7; 9 bases match TRBD1. The V segment lost 3 bases and the J segment 2 bases; nucleotides outside the gene matches: 2. The V gene's germline CDR1 is MGHDK and CDR2 SYGVNS. This CDR3 is built from 14 residues. The CDR3 region is CASSDWDRAYEQYF. The CDR3 region has the DNA TGTGCCAGCAGTGATTGGGACAGGGCCTACGAGCAGTACTTC.

CDR3 nucleotide sequence: TGCGCCAGCAGCCTGGGCTCTAGCGGGAGCCAAGAGACCCAGTACTTC. Its protein is CASSLGSSGSQETQYF. The genes are TRBV5-1 and TRBJ2-5, with 10 nucleotides matching TRBD2. CDR1 and CDR2 from the germline V gene are SGHRS and YFSETQ. The CDR3 contains 16 residues. After removal of 4 bases from V and 1 base from J, the junction contained 7 bases not matched to a gene.

The chain recombines TRBV30 with TRBJ2-1; 9 bases are a match to TRBD2. V was clipped by 0 bases and J by 4 bases; unmatched bases: 7. CDR3 length equals 16 residues. The germline gives CDR1 GTSNPN, CDR2 SVGIG (reference sequence). The CDR3 coding sequence is TGTGCCTGGAGTGTTATAGGCGGGAGGGGGTACAATGAGCAGTTCTTC. It specifies CAWSVIGGRGYNEQFF.

CDR3 nucleotides: TGCAGCGTTCCGGCGGGGAACACTGAAGCTTTCTTT. This gives the protein CSVPAGNTEAFF. The V and J genes are TRBV29-1 and TRBJ1-1; D is uncertain. The CDR3 contains 12 residues. Germline CDR1 SQVTM, CDR2 ANQGSEA. V was cut by 5 bases and J by 1 base, with 8 bases left in between.

This clone has a handful of counts. The rearrangement links TRBV7-2 to TRBJ2-1, with D possibly TRBD2 on 6 matching bases. The V and J ends lost 1 base and 8 bases respectively, with 12 bases between them. Germline V gene data show CDR1 as SGHTA and CDR2 as FQGNSA. CDR3 length: 14 amino acids. The CDR3 loop is CASSLGREVYEQFF. Written as DNA, the CDR3 is TGTGCCAGCAGCTTAGGGCGGGAAGTCTATGAGCAGTTCTTC.

The chain carries TRBV9 and TRBJ1-3; 8 positions agree with TRBD1. The V gene's germline CDR1 is SGDLS and CDR2 YYNGEE. This CDR3 region has 21 residues. The V and J ends lost 4 bases and 1 base, in that order; junction bases with no gene match: 22. CDR3 coding DNA: TGTGCCAGCAGCATCGGGACAGGAGGATGGGGTGGAGGTTTATCTGGAAACACCATATATTTT. This translates into CASSIGTGGWGGGLSGNTIYF. The whole variable domain, filled in from reference TRBV9 and TRBJ1-3, reads DSGVTQTPKHLITATGQRVTLRCSPRSGDLSVYWYQQSLDQGLQFLIQYYNGEERAKGNILERFSAQQFPDLHSELNLSSLELGDSALYFCASSIGTGGWGGGLSGNTIYFGEGSWLTVV.

The rearrangement links TRBV28 to TRBJ2-7; perhaps TRBD2 as D (5 bases). CDR3 size: 16 residues. The germline V and J ends were trimmed by 3 bases and 3 bases, with 18 bases remaining between them. CDR1 and CDR2 from the germline V gene are MDHEN and SYDVKM. In nucleotides, the CDR3 is TGTGCCAGCAGTTTGGGAGTCTTGGGCCCCAACTACGAGCAGTACTTC. This sequence encodes CASSLGVLGPNYEQYF.

V is TRBV7-2 and J is TRBJ1-1, with TRBD1 identical over 7 bases. Trimming at V came to 7 bases and at J to 2 bases, leaving 7 bases not matched to a gene. CDR3 length: 14 residues. CDR1 and CDR2 from the germline V gene are SGHTA and FQGNSA. In DNA form, the CDR3 reads TGTGCCAGCACCATGGGACAGAGCAACACTGAAGCTTTCTTT. Translated, it gives CASTMGQSNTEAFF.

The rearrangement uses TRBV15 and TRBJ2-7; possibly TRBD1 for D (6 bases). Trimming removed 3 bases at V and 0 bases at J, with 12 bases between. Germline CDR1 and CDR2: LNHNV and YYDKDF (reference sequence). The CDR3 contains 15 residues. In nucleotides, the CDR3 is TGTGCCACCAGCAGTTCTGGGGGCCCCTCCTACGAGCAGTACTTC. It encodes CATSSSGGPSYEQYF.

The chain employs TRBV20-1 and TRBJ2-7; 8 bases map to TRBD1. Germline V gene data show CDR1 as DFQATT and CDR2 as SNEGSKA (reference sequence). The CDR3 contains 11 residues. V lost 6 bases to trimming and J lost 3 bases; unmatched junction nucleotides: 1. The CDR3 here is CSADRGYEQYF. The CDR3, as DNA: TGCAGTGCCGACAGGGGCTACGAGCAGTACTTC.

This chain joins TRBV9 and TRBJ2-5; the match to TRBD1 covers 9 bases. The V segment lost 3 bases and the J segment 5 bases; nucleotides outside the gene matches: 8. This CDR3 spans 15 amino acids. From germline, CDR1 is SGDLS and CDR2 YYNGEE. The CDR3: CASSAEQGAWETQYF. In DNA, the CDR3 is TGTGCCAGCAGCGCCGAACAGGGGGCCTGGGAGACCCAGTACTTC. Combining the CDR3 with reference TRBV9 and TRBJ2-5 gives the whole variable domain DSGVTQTPKHLITATGQRVTLRCSPRSGDLSVYWYQQSLDQGLQFLIQYYNGEERAKGNILERFSAQQFPDLHSELNLSSLELGDSALYFCASSAEQGAWETQYFGPGTRLLVL.

The chain recombines TRBV19 with TRBJ2-7; TRBD1 matches at 11 bases. With V trimmed by 4 bases and J by 3 bases, 2 bases remained unmatched. This CDR3 has 14 residues. Per the germline V gene, CDR1 is LNHDA and CDR2 is SQIVND (reference sequence). Here the CDR3 reads CASSTGTGGYEQYF. CDR3 nucleotides: TGTGCCAGTAGTACCGGGACAGGGGGCTACGAGCAGTACTTC.

As to this clone: Other DNA sequences in this specimen translate into the identical CDR3. The V gene is TRBV19, the J gene TRBJ1-6; 8 positions match TRBD1. V was clipped by 3 bases and J by 13 bases; unmatched bases: 8. Germline lookup yields CDR1 LNHDA and CDR2 SQIVND (reference sequence). This CDR3 has 14 residues. The CDR3 DNA is TGTGCCAGTAGTATCTGGACAGGGCAATCTCCCCTCCACTTT. It is translated as CASSIWTGQSPLHF.

The V and J genes are TRBV9 and TRBJ2-3; 7 bases are shared with TRBD2. This CDR3 region has 15 residues. Per the germline V gene, CDR1 is SGDLS and CDR2 is YYNGEE. V lost 3 bases to trimming and J lost 6 bases; unmatched junction nucleotides: 10. CDR3 coding DNA: TGTGCCAGCAGCGAGTGGGGGGGTCGGGGCGATACGCAGTATTTT. This gives the protein CASSEWGGRGDTQYF.

The chain joins TRBV6-6 to TRBJ1-2, with a weak D call TRBD1 (5 bases). Trimming took off 2 bases at V and 7 bases at J, with 14 bases between the two ends. The CDR3 is 14 residues long. Germline CDR1 MNHNY, CDR2 SVGAGI (reference sequence). The CDR3 spells CASSYGTGVFGYTF. For the CDR3, the DNA is TGTGCCAGCAGTTACGGGACGGGGGTTTTTGGCTACACCTTC.